Each of the 21 T cell receptor beta chains below was sequenced from the same sample in a study of cytomegalovirus exposure and HLA in healthy donors (dated by TCRdb to about 2017). Libraries came from the immunoSEQ multiplex PCR assay. For the multiplex PCR, a mixture combining 60 forward primers for TCR Vbeta segments and 13 reverse primers for TCR Jbeta segments was used. As stored in TCRdb, this immuneACCESS dataset retains in-frame rearrangements with V and J assigned. A fraction of the clones does not appear; measured against another copy, unresolved V genes explain less than half of the discrepancy, and the remainder lacks a known reason. This sample's listing comprises around 75,000 clones. The ten largest clones take up roughly 1.5% of the sample. Sequencing was carried out using PBMCs. The source of these receptors is a woman aged 55 to 70 in good health and CMV-seronegative.

This chain links TRBV5-1 with TRBJ2-3, with 10 nucleotides matching TRBD1. The CDR3 runs 16 residues. Per germline, CDR1 SGHRS and CDR2 YFSETQ. The ends lost 4 bases at V and 5 bases at J; junction bases unmatched: 10. CDR3 amino acids: CASSPRDRGVGDTQYF. The CDR3 bases are TGCGCCAGCAGCCCCCGGGACAGGGGCGTAGGAGATACGCAGTATTTT.

This rearrangement joins TRBV29-1 to TRBJ2-5; 10 positions match TRBD1. The J call may be incorrect, as the DNA end agrees better with TRBJ2-7. The CDR3 covers 13 residues. The germline V gene has CDR1 SQVTM and CDR2 ANQGSEA. CDR3 coding DNA: TGCAGCGTTGCGAAGGACAGGGGGTTCGAGCAGTACTTC. Amino acid sequence: CSVAKDRGFEQYF.

DNA for the CDR3: TGTGCCAGTAGTAGCGGGGACGATGGCTACACCTTC. Its protein product is CASSSGDDGYTF. The chain is built from TRBV19 and TRBJ1-2, with D possibly TRBD1 on 5 matching bases. This CDR3 contains 12 residues. CDR1 is LNHDA, CDR2 SQIVND, per germline (reference sequence). The germline V and J ends were trimmed by 4 bases and 6 bases, with 9 bases remaining between them.

Here the CDR3 DNA reads TGTGCCAGCAGTCCCGCCGGATCTACAGTTAACTATGGCTACACCTTC. Amino acid sequence: CASSPAGSTVNYGYTF. V is TRBV6-6 and J is TRBJ1-2, with D unclear. Per the germline V gene, CDR1 is MNHNY and CDR2 is SVGAGI (reference sequence). CDR3 length: 16 residues. V gave up 5 bases and J gave up 1 base, with 17 bases separating them.

The rearrangement joins TRBV5-1 to TRBJ2-6, with TRBD1 identical over 7 bases. In germline, CDR1 is SGHRS, CDR2 YFSETQ. The trim removed 1 base at V and 0 bases at J, leaving 7 bases unmatched. The CDR3 sequence is 18 residues long. The CDR3 coding sequence is TGCGCCAGCAGCTTGCCCGGGGACAGAGACTCTGGGGCCAACGTCCTGACTTTC. It is translated as CASSLPGDRDSGANVLTF.

V is TRBV7-9 and J is TRBJ2-7; 9 bases agree with TRBD1. The CDR3 consists of 12 residues. Looked up from germline, CDR1 is SEHNR and CDR2 is FQNEAQ (reference sequence). V lost 4 bases and J lost 10; bases outside the gene matches: 5. CDR3 amino acids: CASSSQGAEQYF. The CDR3 DNA reads as TGTGCCAGCAGCTCACAGGGGGCGGAACAGTACTTC.

This sequence joins TRBV5-4 and TRBJ2-7; 8 bases align to TRBD2. The CDR3 totals 14 residues. Germline-derived CDR1 and CDR2 are SGHNT and YYREEE (reference sequence). The V segment lost 1 base and the J segment 5 bases; nucleotides outside the gene matches: 5. The CDR3 coding sequence is TGTGCCAGCAGCTTGTATACTAGCGGCCACGAGCAGTACTTC. Residues: CASSLYTSGHEQYF. Full variable domain (remainder filled in from reference TRBV5-4 and TRBJ2-7): ETGVTQSPTHLIKTRGQQVTLRCSSQSGHNTVSWYQQALGQGPQFIFQYYREEENGRGNFPPRFSGLQFPNYSSELNVNALELDDSALYLCASSLYTSGHEQYFGPGTRLTVT.

V is TRBV5-1 and J is TRBJ2-1, with TRBD1 matching 11 bases. Germline CDR1 reads SGHRS; CDR2 reads YFSETQ. The CDR3 is 16 amino acids. The ends lost 0 bases at V and 6 bases at J; junction bases unmatched: 5. Written as DNA, the CDR3 is TGCGCCAGCAGCTTGGTAGGGGACAGGGGGGGCAATGAGCAGTTCTTC. Its translation: CASSLVGDRGGNEQFF. The entire variable domain, with the rest obtained from reference TRBV5-1 and TRBJ2-1, is as follows: KAGVTQTPRYLIKTRGQQVTLSCSPISGHRSVSWYQQTPGQGLQFLFEYFSETQRNKGNFPGRFSGRQFSNSRSEMNVSTLELGDSALYLCASSLVGDRGGNEQFFGPGTRLTVL.

The chain links TRBV14 to TRBJ1-2; D is uncertain. The germline CDR1 and CDR2 sequences are SGHDN and FVKESK. This CDR3 is built from 13 residues. V lost 1 base and J 8 bases, leaving 11 bases between the germline ends. Here the CDR3 DNA reads TGTGCCAGCAGCCAAGTCCGGGTCGGGGGCTACACCTTC. It translates to CASSQVRVGGYTF.

The CDR3 region is CASSQVEGLARGAGELFF. The DNA for the CDR3 is TGTGCCAGCTCACAGGTTGAAGGACTAGCGCGTGGCGCCGGGGAGCTGTTTTTT. The genes are TRBV18 and TRBJ2-2; 9 bases line up with TRBD2. Germline trimming cut 4 bases from V and 6 bases from J; bases unmatched to any gene: 15. Germline CDR1 reads KGHSH; CDR2 reads LQKENI. The CDR3 has 18 residues.

The CDR3 DNA sequence: TGTGCCAGCAGAGACAGGGGCTACGAGCAGTACTTC. This sequence encodes CASRDRGYEQYF. The rearrangement joins TRBV28 to TRBJ2-5; TRBD1 matches at 8 bases. The end of the DNA fits TRBJ2-7 better, so the J call may be wrong. CDR3 size: 12 residues. CDR1 MDHEN and CDR2 SYDVKM come from the germline V gene.

The rearrangement joins TRBV5-4 to TRBJ2-4; no definite D call. The germline gives CDR1 SGHNT, CDR2 YYREEE (reference sequence). CDR3 size: 16 residues. Trimming cost V 4 bases and J 2 bases, with 16 bases left between them. The CDR3 here is CASSPSLDWPKNIQYF. In DNA form, the CDR3 reads TGTGCCAGCAGCCCCTCCCTAGACTGGCCCAAAAACATTCAGTACTTC.

The chain has TRBV7-9 and TRBJ1-1; TRBD1 matches 10 bases. Unmatched junction bases numbered 8, after V lost 6 bases and J lost 4 bases. CDR1 is SEHNR and CDR2 is FQNEAQ in the germline V gene (reference sequence). This CDR3 spans 15 amino acids. The DNA for the CDR3 is TGTGCCAGCAGTTCCGACAGGGGGCCCAGCACTGAAGCTTTCTTT. It is translated as CASSSDRGPSTEAFF.

This chain links TRBV2 with TRBJ1-2; TRBD1 is a possible D gene (5 bases). This CDR3 comprises 15 residues. Trimming pared 2 bases from V and 8 bases from J, leaving 18 bases between. Germline V lookup: CDR1 SNHLY, CDR2 FYNNEI. CDR3: CASSELAGQAGGYTF. CDR3 bases: TGTGCCAGCAGTGAACTGGCAGGGCAGGCAGGGGGCTACACCTTC. The full variable domain, with the rest looked up from reference TRBV2 and TRBJ1-2, is EPEVTQTPSHQVTQMGQEVILRCVPISNHLYFYWYRQILGQKVEFLVSFYNNEISEKSEIFDDQFSVERPDGSNFTLKIRSTKLEDSAMYFCASSELAGQAGGYTFGSGTRLTVV.

V usage is TRBV12-5 and J usage is TRBJ1-1, with D tentatively TRBD1 (5 bases). Trimming took 0 bases from V and 7 from J, leaving 12 bases between them. Germline CDR1 reads LGHNT; CDR2 reads FRNRAP. This CDR3 region has 14 residues. CDR3 protein: CASGLVDGGFEAFF. The CDR3 DNA is TGTGCTAGTGGTTTGGTCGACGGGGGGTTTGAAGCTTTCTTT. Together with reference TRBV12-5 and TRBJ1-1, the CDR3 gives the full variable domain: DARVTQTPRHKVTEMGQEVTMRCQPILGHNTVFWYRQTMMQGLELLAYFRNRAPLDDSGMPKDRFSAEMPDATLATLKIQPSEPRDSAVYFCASGLVDGGFEAFFGQGTRLTVV.

This chain connects TRBV6-1 to TRBJ1-1, with 7 nucleotides matching TRBD1. The CDR3 sequence is 15 residues long. J was trimmed by 4 bases and V by 2 bases; bases with no gene match: 7. Germline V gene data show CDR1 as MNHNS and CDR2 as SASEGT. The CDR3 loop reads CASSELGGQSTEAFF. In DNA, the CDR3 is TGTGCCAGCAGTGAATTGGGGGGACAGAGCACTGAAGCTTTCTTT.

In regard to this clone: Other nucleotide sequences from this sample produce the same CDR3. The chain combines TRBV5-1 with TRBJ2-3, with D unclear. CDR1 SGHRS and CDR2 YFSETQ come from the germline V gene. The CDR3 is 12 residues long. The V end was cut by 2 bases, the J end by 1 base, with 2 bases between. CDR3 amino acids: CASSFGTDTQYF. The DNA of the CDR3 is TGCGCCAGCAGCTTCGGCACAGATACGCAGTATTTT. The whole variable domain, remainder taken from reference TRBV5-1 and TRBJ2-3, is KAGVTQTPRYLIKTRGQQVTLSCSPISGHRSVSWYQQTPGQGLQFLFEYFSETQRNKGNFPGRFSGRQFSNSRSEMNVSTLELGDSALYLCASSFGTDTQYFGPGTRLTVL.

This chain links TRBV27 with TRBJ1-5; the D is unclear. V gave up 4 bases and J gave up 2 bases, with 12 bases separating them. CDR1 is MNHEY, CDR2 SMNVEV, per germline (reference sequence). The CDR3 is 15 residues long. The CDR3 DNA reads as TGTGCCAGCAGTTCTGCGCCCGTAGGCAATCAGCCCCAGCATTTT. It yields the protein CASSSAPVGNQPQHF.

The V and J genes are TRBV15 and TRBJ1-4, with TRBD1 as a possible D gene (6 bases). Per the germline V gene, CDR1 is LNHNV and CDR2 is YYDKDF (reference sequence). This CDR3 is built from 17 residues. The ends were cut back, 2 bases at V and 0 bases at J, with 13 bases in the middle. Here the CDR3 reads CATSRPYRAATNEKLFF. DNA for the CDR3: TGTGCCACCAGCAGACCATACAGGGCAGCAACTAATGAAAAACTGTTTTTT.

The chain links TRBV9 to TRBJ1-2; no firm D call. The ends were cut back, 1 base at V and 8 bases at J, with 15 bases in the middle. Germline CDR1 SGDLS, CDR2 YYNGEE. This CDR3 has 14 amino acids. The CDR3 DNA is TGTGCCAGCAGCGTAAATCACAGACCCCGGGGCTACACCTTC. The encoded protein is CASSVNHRPRGYTF.

V is TRBV7-9 and J is TRBJ2-1; 9 nucleotides match TRBD2. Germline CDR1 SEHNR, CDR2 FQNEAQ (reference sequence). There are 18 residues in the CDR3. V lost 1 base, J lost 8 bases, and 15 bases stayed unmatched. The CDR3 spells CASSLVGPGREGLDEQFF. The DNA for the CDR3 is TGTGCCAGCAGCTTAGTAGGTCCAGGGCGGGAGGGCCTCGATGAGCAGTTCTTC.